A single sample is the source of the 30 T cell receptor beta chains below, sequenced in a study of PD-L1 blockade in urothelial cancer. Specified time point: peripheral blood 6 weeks after treatment start. Sequencing used immunoSEQ multiplex PCR; TCRdb keeps in-frame clones, though not all of them. The repertoire has approximately 120,000 clones, approximately 85% of them found once; the top ten carry roughly 2.3%. The sequencing here drew on PBMCs, taken around atezolizumab (anti-PD-L1) treatment. All receptors derive from a man over 45 with urothelial cancer.

This clone was detected once. The rearrangement joins TRBV11-3 to TRBJ2-1, with a possible D match to TRBD2 (6 bases). Germline V CDR1 and CDR2: SGHNT, YENEEA. The V end was cut by 1 base, the J end by 9 bases, with 10 bases between. The CDR3 extends over 13 amino acids. CDR3 nucleotides: TGTGCCAGCAGCTTAGTCCGGGAGAGTGAGCAGTTCTTC. Translated, it gives CASSLVRESEQFF.

This chain joins TRBV5-1 and TRBJ2-1; 9 nucleotides align to TRBD1. The CDR3 sequence is 16 residues long. CDR1 SGHRS and CDR2 YFSETQ come from the germline V gene. Trimming at V came to 4 bases and at J to 3 bases, leaving 8 bases not matched to a gene. The CDR3 loop is CASSLPTGGFYNEQFF. The DNA of the CDR3 is TGCGCCAGCAGCCTCCCGACAGGGGGGTTCTACAATGAGCAGTTCTTC.

The rearrangement joins TRBV30 to TRBJ2-5, with D perhaps TRBD1 (5 bases). Trimming took 0 bases from V and 5 from J, leaving 13 bases between them. This CDR3 contains 14 residues. Germline CDR1 reads GTSNPN; CDR2 reads SVGIG (reference sequence). The CDR3: CAWSVSGARETQYF. In DNA form, the CDR3 reads TGTGCCTGGAGTGTGTCTGGGGCCAGGGAGACCCAGTACTTC.

The chain recombines TRBV6-1 with TRBJ2-3; 10 bases are shared with TRBD2. Per the germline V gene, CDR1 is MNHNS and CDR2 is SASEGT. J gave up 6 bases and V 7 bases, and 10 bases lay outside the gene matches. CDR3 size: 15 residues. In DNA, the CDR3 is TGTGCCAGCACGTCCCCTAGCGGGAGTTTGGATACGCAGTATTTT. Translating it yields CASTSPSGSLDTQYF.

The V call is TRBV7-3, the J call TRBJ2-4; 9 nucleotides agree with TRBD1. V gave up 6 bases and J gave up 1 base; unmatched junction bases: 10. The CDR3 sequence is 17 residues long. Germline values: CDR1 SGHTA, CDR2 FQGTGA. This CDR3 is CASSYGQGSLAKNIQYF. CDR3 bases: TGTGCCAGCAGTTATGGACAGGGGAGCTTGGCCAAAAACATTCAGTACTTC.

The chain has TRBV30 and TRBJ2-2; 8 nucleotides agree with TRBD2. The CDR3 spans 18 residues. CDR1 is GTSNPN and CDR2 is SVGIG in the germline V gene (reference sequence). V lost 1 base to trimming and J lost 3 bases; unmatched junction nucleotides: 13. The CDR3 protein is CAWSGTIASGRDTGELFF. The CDR3 DNA sequence: TGTGCCTGGAGTGGTACAATAGCGAGCGGGAGAGACACCGGGGAGCTGTTTTTT.

The genes are TRBV5-6 and TRBJ2-1; 8 positions agree with TRBD2. Germline trimming cut 4 bases from V and 7 bases from J; bases unmatched to any gene: 7. The CDR3 runs 14 residues. Germline V lookup: CDR1 SGHDT, CDR2 YYEEEE. CDR3 sequence (DNA): TGTGCCAGCAGCCTGGGGGCTAGCGGGAATGAGCAGTTCTTC. It specifies CASSLGASGNEQFF.

The V call is TRBV7-9, the J call TRBJ2-1; 9 bases align to TRBD2. The ends lost 3 bases at V and 5 bases at J; junction bases unmatched: 5. Germline CDR1 is SEHNR and CDR2 is FQNEAQ (reference sequence). This CDR3 has 15 amino acids. The DNA for the CDR3 is TGTGCCAGCAGCTTTGAAGCGGGAGGCCACAATGAGCAGTTCTTC. Residues: CASSFEAGGHNEQFF.

The rearrangement joins TRBV5-1 to TRBJ1-3, with 8 positions matching TRBD1. Germline V gives CDR1 SGHRS, CDR2 YFSETQ. Trimming took 4 bases from V and 4 from J; bases not matched to a gene: 4. The CDR3 is 14 residues long. CDR3 residues: CASSPQGVGNTIYF. For the CDR3, the DNA is TGCGCCAGCAGCCCACAGGGGGTAGGAAACACCATATATTTT.

This sequence joins TRBV5-4 and TRBJ2-5; 12 bases agree with TRBD2. J was trimmed by 5 bases and V by 3 bases; bases with no gene match: 2. Germline-derived CDR1 and CDR2 are SGHNT and YYREEE (reference sequence). The CDR3 has 14 residues. CDR3 DNA sequence: TGTGCCAGCAGCTGGACTAGCGGGGCGGAGACCCAGTACTTC. Translating it yields CASSWTSGAETQYF.

This clone has just a few counts. The rearrangement uses TRBV28 and TRBJ2-7; 8 bases map to TRBD1. Trimming took 3 bases from V and 0 from J; bases not matched to a gene: 4. CDR1 is MDHEN and CDR2 is SYDVKM in the germline V gene. There are 15 residues in the CDR3. CDR3 residues: CASSLVTGDSYEQYF. The CDR3 DNA is TGTGCCAGCAGTTTGGTGACAGGGGACTCCTACGAGCAGTACTTC.

This clone has only a few counts. The chain combines TRBV19 with TRBJ1-5; 7 bases align to TRBD1. The junction had 5 bases not matched to a gene; V was cut back by 4 bases and J by 2 bases. In germline, CDR1 is LNHDA, CDR2 SQIVND (reference sequence). The CDR3 has 15 amino acids. The chain's CDR3 is CASSTARGGNQPQHF. The DNA for the CDR3 is TGTGCCAGTAGTACGGCCAGGGGGGGCAATCAGCCCCAGCATTTT.

This clone came up once. This chain connects TRBV7-3 to TRBJ2-2; 12 bases agree with TRBD2. With V trimmed by 4 bases and J by 7 bases, 10 bases remained unmatched. CDR1 SGHTA and CDR2 FQGTGA come from the germline V gene. The CDR3 contains 17 residues. The CDR3 nucleotides read TGTGCCAGCAGCTCCCCCGGACTAGCGGGATCTGGCGGGGAGCTGTTTTTT. Translated: CASSSPGLAGSGGELFF.

This sequence joins TRBV28 and TRBJ2-5; 8 bases align to TRBD1. The V and J ends lost 8 bases and 4 bases, in that order; junction bases with no gene match: 6. CDR1 is MDHEN and CDR2 is SYDVKM in the germline V gene. This CDR3 contains 13 residues. The DNA for the CDR3 is TGTGCCAGCCGCGAACAGGGGGGAGAGACCCAGTACTTC. It encodes CASREQGGETQYF. The variable domain in full, completed from reference TRBV28 and TRBJ2-5, reads DVKVTQSSRYLVKRTGEKVFLECVQDMDHENMFWYRQDPGLGLRLIYFSYDVKMKEKGDIPEGYSVSREKKERFSLILESASTNQTSMYLCASREQGGETQYFGPGTRLLVL.

CDR3 in amino acids: CASSEALAGNTGELFF. CDR3 DNA sequence: TGTGCCAGCAGTGAGGCACTAGCGGGGAACACCGGGGAGCTGTTTTTT. The rearrangement links TRBV6-1 to TRBJ2-2; 9 nucleotides match TRBD2. Germline V CDR1 and CDR2: MNHNS, SASEGT. V was pared by 3 bases and J by 1 base, with 3 bases of the junction left unmatched. This CDR3 has 16 residues.

V usage is TRBV28 and J usage is TRBJ1-1, with D hard to call. V was clipped by 5 bases and J by 5 bases, with 12 bases between them. CDR1 is MDHEN, CDR2 SYDVKM, per germline. The length of the CDR3 is 13 residues. CDR3 coding DNA: TGTGCCAGCAGTGCACCAGCCGGGACTGAAGCTTTCTTT. Its translation: CASSAPAGTEAFF. Combining the CDR3 with reference TRBV28 and TRBJ1-1 gives the whole variable domain DVKVTQSSRYLVKRTGEKVFLECVQDMDHENMFWYRQDPGLGLRLIYFSYDVKMKEKGDIPEGYSVSREKKERFSLILESASTNQTSMYLCASSAPAGTEAFFGQGTRLTVV.

This rearrangement joins TRBV25-1 to TRBJ2-1; 8 nucleotides line up with TRBD2. V shed 4 bases, J shed 1 base, and the junction held 3 bases outside the gene matches. CDR3 length: 15 amino acids. Germline CDR1 and CDR2: MGHDK and SYGVNS. This CDR3 reads CASSAKRGSYNEQFF. CDR3 coding DNA: TGTGCCAGCAGTGCTAAGCGGGGGTCCTACAATGAGCAGTTCTTC.

The V call is TRBV19, the J call TRBJ2-1, with D possibly matching TRBD2 (5 bases). The V gene's germline CDR1 is LNHDA and CDR2 SQIVND (reference sequence). V lost 6 bases, J lost 9 bases, and 24 bases lay in between. This CDR3 is built from 16 residues. CDR3 in amino acids: CASSLNRRGRRGEQFF. The CDR3 DNA reads as TGTGCCAGTAGCCTTAACAGACGGGGTCGCCGGGGTGAGCAGTTCTTC.

This chain joins TRBV30 and TRBJ2-5, with 7 bases identical to TRBD1. CDR1 and CDR2 from the germline V gene are GTSNPN and SVGIG (reference sequence). The CDR3 runs 13 residues. Trimming cost V 5 bases and J 5 bases; bases outside gene matches: 8. This CDR3 is CAWGNNRGETQYF. The CDR3 DNA reads as TGTGCCTGGGGGAACAACAGGGGCGAGACCCAGTACTTC. Filled out from reference TRBV30 and TRBJ2-5, the complete variable domain reads SQTIHQWPATLVQPVGSPLSLECTVEGTSNPNLYWYRQAAGRGLQLLFYSVGIGQISSEVPQNLSASRPQDRQFILSSKKLLLSDSGFYLCAWGNNRGETQYFGPGTRLLVL.

The J gene is TRBJ2-2, the V gene TRBV2, with D possibly TRBD2 on 6 matching bases. V lost 6 bases and J lost 8, with 10 bases in between. The germline V gene has CDR1 SNHLY and CDR2 FYNNEI. The CDR3 spans 12 residues. The CDR3 nucleotides read TGTGCCAGCAGCGGGGACTCGGGGGAGCTGTTTTTT. This translates into CASSGDSGELFF.

The gene calls are TRBV10-3 and TRBJ1-1; the match to TRBD1 covers 12 bases. Germline trimming cut 11 bases from V and 11 bases from J; bases unmatched to any gene: 12. The CDR3 length is 13 residues. Germline values: CDR1 ENHRY, CDR2 SYGVKD. The CDR3 DNA reads TGTGCCGCTAGAGGGACAGGGGGCAATCAGGCTTTCTTT. Protein product: CAARGTGGNQAFF.

The chain couples TRBV10-3 to TRBJ2-1; D is unresolved. Germline V lookup: CDR1 ENHRY, CDR2 SYGVKD. V shed 2 bases and J shed 2 bases, with 7 bases lying between them. The CDR3 is 14 amino acids. In nucleotides, the CDR3 is TGTGCCATCAGTGAGCTTACGGCCTACAATGAGCAGTTCTTC. Its protein product is CAISELTAYNEQFF.

This rearrangement joins TRBV28 to TRBJ2-7; TRBD2 agrees at 11 bases. The ends lost 5 bases at V and 0 bases at J; junction bases unmatched: 6. Germline-derived CDR1 and CDR2 are MDHEN and SYDVKM. This CDR3 is 16 amino acids long. CDR3 region: CASSTKLAGVSYEQYF. The CDR3 DNA is TGTGCCAGCAGTACAAAACTAGCGGGAGTCTCCTACGAGCAGTACTTC.

The genes are TRBV18 and TRBJ1-6, with 10 bases identical to TRBD1. CDR3 length: 15 amino acids. The V and J ends lost 2 bases and 9 bases, in that order; junction bases with no gene match: 4. Germline CDR1 KGHSH, CDR2 LQKENI. The CDR3 DNA follows: TGTGCCAGCTCACCATCCGGACAGGGGGGTTCACCCCTCCACTTT. This gives the protein CASSPSGQGGSPLHF.

The gene calls are TRBV5-4 and TRBJ1-2; the D is unclear. There are 13 residues in the CDR3. V gave up 2 bases and J gave up 1 base, with 6 bases separating them. The germline V gene encodes CDR1 SGHNT and CDR2 YYREEE (reference sequence). CDR3 amino acids: CASSFEVNYGYTF. CDR3 coding DNA: TGTGCCAGCAGCTTTGAGGTTAACTATGGCTACACCTTC.

The CDR3 protein is CSVEKGISTDTQYF. The CDR3 DNA sequence: TGCAGCGTTGAGAAGGGGATTAGCACAGATACGCAGTATTTT. The chain combines TRBV29-1 with TRBJ2-3, with a tentative D call TRBD1 (5 bases). The CDR3 has 14 residues. Trimming stripped 3 bases from V and 0 bases from J, with 10 bases between. Germline lookup yields CDR1 SQVTM and CDR2 ANQGSEA.

This clone was recorded a few times. This chain links TRBV5-1 with TRBJ2-1; tentatively, D is TRBD2 (5 bases). V was clipped by 3 bases and J by 7 bases, with 14 bases between them. Germline-derived CDR1 and CDR2 are SGHRS and YFSETQ. This CDR3 spans 14 amino acids. The CDR3 coding sequence is TGCGCCAGCAGCTGGGGAGATCATAGTAATGAGCAGTTCTTC. It yields the protein CASSWGDHSNEQFF.

This chain uses TRBV19 with TRBJ2-1, with TRBD2 matching 12 bases. The CDR3 runs to 20 residues. The V and J ends lost 3 bases and 8 bases, in that order; junction bases with no gene match: 20. Germline assignment: CDR1 LNHDA and CDR2 SQIVND (reference sequence). The DNA of the CDR3 is TGTGCCAGTAGTATGACCCTGGGGGTGGCTAGCGGGAGGGCCCTGGATGAGCAGTTCTTC. Protein product: CASSMTLGVASGRALDEQFF.

The chain uses TRBV4-2 and TRBJ2-7, with TRBD1 matching over 7 bases. The CDR3 runs to 15 residues. With 2 bases clipped from V and 2 bases from J, the junction kept 6 bases outside the gene matches. Germline V gives CDR1 LGHNA, CDR2 YNFKEQ. The CDR3 sequence: CASSQPGTVAYEQYF. The CDR3 nucleotides are TGTGCCAGCAGCCAACCCGGGACAGTAGCCTACGAGCAGTACTTC.

V usage is TRBV19 and J usage is TRBJ2-5; 9 nucleotides align to TRBD1. CDR3 length: 13 residues. V dropped 4 bases and J dropped 7; count of bases not matched to a gene: 4. Germline lookup yields CDR1 LNHDA and CDR2 SQIVND (reference sequence). CDR3 nucleotide sequence: TGTGCCAGTAGTACGACAGGGGGGGGGACCCAGTACTTC. It is translated as CASSTTGGGTQYF.